Listed here are 5 T cell receptor beta chains from one sample, sequenced in a study of identical twins. In TCRdb, the 5' RACE reads were re-called with MiXCR into one record per CDR3 protein. The sample has around 450,000 distinct CDR3 sequences, approximately 15% seen once. The data were also submitted as part of a second study, on yellow fever vaccine responses in identical twins.

Sequencing was carried out using CD4+ T cells sorted from blood. Receptor source: a woman aged 18 to 35 in good health.

V gene TRBV10-3 combines with J gene TRBJ2-5, with TRBD1 identical over 12 bases. The CDR3 totals 18 residues. Germline CDR1 reads ENHRY; CDR2 reads SYGVKD. The J segment lost 6 bases and the V segment lost 3 bases, leaving 14 bases of the junction unmatched. CDR3 DNA sequence: TGTGCCATCAGTGACCTACTCTCCGGGACAGGGGGCAGGAAGACCCAGTACTTC. It specifies CAISDLLSGTGGRKTQYF.

This chain connects TRBV28 to TRBJ2-7; 9 positions agree with TRBD2. CDR3 length: 15 amino acids. Unmatched junction bases numbered 10, after V lost 8 bases and J lost 2 bases. Germline CDR1 MDHEN, CDR2 SYDVKM. The CDR3 DNA sequence: TGTGCCAGCGGTGGCGGAAGCGGGGGGCCCTACGAGCAGTACTTC. It encodes CASGGGSGGPYEQYF.

This clonotype came up a few times. J is TRBJ2-1 and V is TRBV9, with 9 bases lining up with TRBD2. The CDR3 contains 17 residues. Germline CDR1 and CDR2: SGDLS and YYNGEE. V lost 2 bases, J lost 6 bases, and 12 bases stayed unmatched. CDR3: CASSVRPGGLAGNEQFF. The CDR3 DNA sequence: TGTGCCAGCAGCGTTAGGCCCGGGGGACTAGCTGGCAATGAGCAGTTCTTC. Drawing the rest from reference TRBV9 and TRBJ2-1, the complete variable domain is DSGVTQTPKHLITATGQRVTLRCSPRSGDLSVYWYQQSLDQGLQFLIQYYNGEERAKGNILERFSAQQFPDLHSELNLSSLELGDSALYFCASSVRPGGLAGNEQFFGPGTRLTVL.

The rearrangement links TRBV19 to TRBJ1-5; D is unclear. V was clipped by 1 base and J by 4 bases, with 14 bases between them. The germline gives CDR1 LNHDA, CDR2 SQIVND (reference sequence). The CDR3 is 16 amino acids. CDR3 sequence reads: CASSIVRKTENQPQHF. The DNA of the CDR3 is TGTGCCAGTAGTATAGTCCGGAAGACCGAAAATCAGCCCCAGCATTTT.

This clonotype was found a few times. This chain uses TRBV11-2 with TRBJ2-2; tentatively, D is TRBD1 (6 bases). Trimming took off 1 base at V and 6 bases at J, with 12 bases between the two ends. Germline V gene data show CDR1 as SGHAT and CDR2 as FQNNGV. This CDR3 has 15 residues. The CDR3 DNA sequence: TGTGCCAGCAGCTTAGGCATACAGGGTTCCGGGGAGCTGTTTTTT. Translation gives CASSLGIQGSGELFF.